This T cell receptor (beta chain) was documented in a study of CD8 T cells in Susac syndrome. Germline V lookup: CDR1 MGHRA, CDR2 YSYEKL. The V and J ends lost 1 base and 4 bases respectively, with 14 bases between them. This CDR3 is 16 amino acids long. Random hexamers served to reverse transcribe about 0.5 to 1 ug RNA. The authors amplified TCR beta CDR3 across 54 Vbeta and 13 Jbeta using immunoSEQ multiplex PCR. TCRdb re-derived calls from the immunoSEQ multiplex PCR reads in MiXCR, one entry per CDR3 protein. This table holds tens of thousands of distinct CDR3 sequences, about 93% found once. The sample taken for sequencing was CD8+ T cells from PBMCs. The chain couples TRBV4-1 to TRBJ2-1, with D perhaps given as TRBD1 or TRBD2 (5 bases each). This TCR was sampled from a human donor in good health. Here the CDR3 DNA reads TGCGCCAGCAGCCAAGTCCGGGACGTGATGTACAATGAGCAGTTCTTC. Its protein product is CASSQVRDVMYNEQFF.